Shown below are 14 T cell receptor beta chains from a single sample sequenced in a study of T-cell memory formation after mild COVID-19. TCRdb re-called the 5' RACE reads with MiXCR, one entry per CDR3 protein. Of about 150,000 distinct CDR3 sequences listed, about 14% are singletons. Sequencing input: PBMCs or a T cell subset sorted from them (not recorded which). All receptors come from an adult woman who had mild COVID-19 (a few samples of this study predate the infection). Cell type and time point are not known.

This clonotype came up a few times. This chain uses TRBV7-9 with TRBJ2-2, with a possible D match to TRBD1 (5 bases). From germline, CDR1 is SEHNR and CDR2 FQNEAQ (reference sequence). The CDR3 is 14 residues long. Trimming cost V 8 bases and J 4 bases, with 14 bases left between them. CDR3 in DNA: TGTGCCAGCGGACATAGGGATAGCACCGGGGAGCTGTTTTTT. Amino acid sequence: CASGHRDSTGELFF.

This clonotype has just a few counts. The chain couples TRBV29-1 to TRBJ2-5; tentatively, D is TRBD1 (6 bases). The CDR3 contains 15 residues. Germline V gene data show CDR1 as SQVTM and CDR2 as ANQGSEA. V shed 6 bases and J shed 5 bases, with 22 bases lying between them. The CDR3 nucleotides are TGCAGCGTCGATTTGGACAGAGGGGATTTTGAGACCCAGTACTTC. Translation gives CSVDLDRGDFETQYF.

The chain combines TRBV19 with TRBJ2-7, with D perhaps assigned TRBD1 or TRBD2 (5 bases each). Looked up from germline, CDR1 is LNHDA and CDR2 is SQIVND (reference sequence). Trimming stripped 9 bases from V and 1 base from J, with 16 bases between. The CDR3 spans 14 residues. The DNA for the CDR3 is TGTGCCAGCCGAGGGTCGGCAGGGTCCTACGAGCAGTACTTC. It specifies CASRGSAGSYEQYF.

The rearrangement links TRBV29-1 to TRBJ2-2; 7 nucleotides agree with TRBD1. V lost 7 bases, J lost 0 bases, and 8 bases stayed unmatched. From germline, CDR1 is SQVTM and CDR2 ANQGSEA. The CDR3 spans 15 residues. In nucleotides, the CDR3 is TGCAGCGCGCAAGGACAGGTTCCGAACACCGGGGAGCTGTTTTTT. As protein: CSAQGQVPNTGELFF.

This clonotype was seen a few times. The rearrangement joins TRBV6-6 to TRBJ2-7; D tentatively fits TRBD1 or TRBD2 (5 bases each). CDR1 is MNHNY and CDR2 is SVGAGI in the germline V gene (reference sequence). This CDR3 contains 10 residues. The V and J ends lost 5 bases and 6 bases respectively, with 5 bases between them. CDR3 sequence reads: CASSGGEQYF. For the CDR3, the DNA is TGTGCCAGCAGTGGGGGCGAGCAGTACTTC.

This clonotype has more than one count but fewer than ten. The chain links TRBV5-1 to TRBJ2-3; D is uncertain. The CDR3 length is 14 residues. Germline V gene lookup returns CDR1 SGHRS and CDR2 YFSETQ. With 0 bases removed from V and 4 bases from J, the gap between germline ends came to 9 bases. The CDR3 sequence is CASSLVLNPDTQYF. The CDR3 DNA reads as TGCGCCAGCAGCTTGGTTTTGAATCCAGATACGCAGTATTTT.

CDR3 loop: CASSLTGTVDNEQFF. CDR3 DNA: TGTGCCAGCAGCTTAACCGGGACAGTAGACAATGAGCAGTTCTTC. The chain combines TRBV5-6 with TRBJ2-1; TRBD1 agrees at 7 bases. The CDR3 extends over 15 amino acids. Germline CDR1 reads SGHDT; CDR2 reads YYEEEE. The V segment lost 2 bases and the J segment 5 bases; nucleotides outside the gene matches: 7.

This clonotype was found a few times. Here the CDR3 reads CASSLGGESNEQFF. DNA for the CDR3: TGTGCCAGCAGCTTAGGGGGAGAAAGCAATGAGCAGTTCTTC. V is TRBV7-2 and J is TRBJ2-1; TRBD2 might be the D (5 bases). The germline CDR1 and CDR2 sequences are SGHTA and FQGNSA. This CDR3 spans 14 amino acids. Deletions cut 1 base from V and 6 bases from J, with 10 bases between. Complete variable domain (other parts from reference TRBV7-2 and TRBJ2-1): GAGVSQSPSNKVTEKGKDVELRCDPISGHTALYWYRQSLGQGLEFLIYFQGNSAPDKSGLPSDRFSAERTGGSVSTLTIQRTQQEDSAVYLCASSLGGESNEQFFGPGTRLTVL.

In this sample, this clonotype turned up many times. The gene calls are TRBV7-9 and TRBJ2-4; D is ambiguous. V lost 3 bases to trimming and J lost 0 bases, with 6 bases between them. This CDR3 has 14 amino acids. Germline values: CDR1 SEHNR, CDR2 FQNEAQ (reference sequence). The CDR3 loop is CASSLEVAKNIQYF. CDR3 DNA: TGTGCCAGCAGCTTGGAAGTAGCCAAAAACATTCAGTACTTC.

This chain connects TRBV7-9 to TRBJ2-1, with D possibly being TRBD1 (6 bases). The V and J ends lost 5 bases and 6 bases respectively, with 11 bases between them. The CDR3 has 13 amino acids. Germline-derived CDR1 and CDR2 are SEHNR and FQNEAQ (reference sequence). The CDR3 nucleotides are TGTGCCAGCAGCCCCGGGACACTCAATGAGCAGTTCTTC. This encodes CASSPGTLNEQFF.

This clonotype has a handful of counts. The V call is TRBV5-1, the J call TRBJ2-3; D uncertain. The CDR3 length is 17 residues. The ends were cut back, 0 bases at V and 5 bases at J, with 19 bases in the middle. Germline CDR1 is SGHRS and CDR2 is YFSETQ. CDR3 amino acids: CASSLAPRRITQDTQYF. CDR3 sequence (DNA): TGCGCCAGCAGCTTGGCGCCGCGACGGATCACCCAAGATACGCAGTATTTT.

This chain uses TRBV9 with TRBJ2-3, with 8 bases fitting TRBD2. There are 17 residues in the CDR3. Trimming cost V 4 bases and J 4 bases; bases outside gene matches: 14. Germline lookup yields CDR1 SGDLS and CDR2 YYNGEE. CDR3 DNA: TGTGCCAGCAGCCCCCTAGGGACTAGAGGGGGGGCAGATACGCAGTATTTT. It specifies CASSPLGTRGGADTQYF.

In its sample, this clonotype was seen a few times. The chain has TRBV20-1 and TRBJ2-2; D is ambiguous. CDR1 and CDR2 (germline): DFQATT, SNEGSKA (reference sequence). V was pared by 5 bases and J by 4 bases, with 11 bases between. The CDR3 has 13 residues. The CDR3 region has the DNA TGCAGTGCTCAAACAAGGGCCACCGGGGAGCTGTTTTTT. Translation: CSAQTRATGELFF.

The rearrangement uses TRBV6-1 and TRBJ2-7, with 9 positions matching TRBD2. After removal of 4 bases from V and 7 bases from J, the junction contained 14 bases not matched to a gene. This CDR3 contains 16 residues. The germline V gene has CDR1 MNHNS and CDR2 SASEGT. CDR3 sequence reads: CASSGSVGGGAWEQYF. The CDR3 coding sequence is TGTGCCAGCAGTGGGTCGGTCGGCGGGGGGGCCTGGGAGCAGTACTTC.